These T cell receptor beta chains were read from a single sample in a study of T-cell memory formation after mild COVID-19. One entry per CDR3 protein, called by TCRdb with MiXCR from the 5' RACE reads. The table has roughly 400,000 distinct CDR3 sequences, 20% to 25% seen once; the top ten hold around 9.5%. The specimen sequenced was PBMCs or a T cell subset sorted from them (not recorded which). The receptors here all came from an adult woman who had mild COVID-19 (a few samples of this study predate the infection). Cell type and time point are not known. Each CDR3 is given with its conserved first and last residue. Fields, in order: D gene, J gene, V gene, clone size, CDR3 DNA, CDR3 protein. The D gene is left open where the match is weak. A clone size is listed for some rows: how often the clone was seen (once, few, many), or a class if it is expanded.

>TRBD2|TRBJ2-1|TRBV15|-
TGTGCCACCGGGGCGGGAGCCTACAATGAGCAGTTCTTC
CATGAGAYNEQFF
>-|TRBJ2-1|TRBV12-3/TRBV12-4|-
TGTGCCAGCAGTTCTCTAGCACACAATGAGCAGTTCTTC
CASSSLAHNEQFF
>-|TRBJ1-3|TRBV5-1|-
TGCGCCAGCAGCGGGGGAAGCTCTGGAAACACCATATATTTT
CASSGGSSGNTIYF
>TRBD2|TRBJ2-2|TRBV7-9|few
TGTGCCAGCAGCTTCACACTAGCGGGAGGGCCGTTCTCAAACACCGGGGAGCTGTTTTTT
CASSFTLAGGPFSNTGELFF
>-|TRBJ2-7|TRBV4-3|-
TGCGCCAGCAGCCCCGGCGGAGCCATGAGCTCCTACGAGCAGTACTTC
CASSPGGAMSSYEQYF
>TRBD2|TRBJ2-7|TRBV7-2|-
TGTGCCAGCAGCCTATGGACTAGCGGGAAGAGCTCCTACGAGCAGTACTTC
CASSLWTSGKSSYEQYF
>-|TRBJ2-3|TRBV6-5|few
TGTGCCACCTCTGCAGATACGCAGTATTTT
CATSADTQYF
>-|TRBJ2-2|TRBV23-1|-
TGCGCCAATAGACAGCCGAACACCGGGGAGCTGTTTTTT
CANRQPNTGELFF
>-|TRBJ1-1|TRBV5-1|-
TGCGCCAGCAGCTTGGAGGACGGACGAACTGAAGCTTTCTTT
CASSLEDGRTEAFF
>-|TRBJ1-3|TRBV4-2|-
TGTGCCAGCAGCCAAGATCTAACGGGAAACACCATATATTTT
CASSQDLTGNTIYF
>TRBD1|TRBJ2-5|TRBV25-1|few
TGTGCCAGCAGTCAGCCGACAGGGGGCGGAGAGACCCAGTACTTC
CASSQPTGGGETQYF
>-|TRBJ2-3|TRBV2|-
TGTGCCAGCAGTGAGCTCGCCGGCACAGATACGCAGTATTTT
CASSELAGTDTQYF
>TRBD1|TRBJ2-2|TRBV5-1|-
TGCGCCAGCAGCTTGGTCGGGACAGGGGACACCGGGGAGCTGTTTTTT
CASSLVGTGDTGELFF
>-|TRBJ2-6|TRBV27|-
TGTGCCAGCAGTTCCCGCCGGATTCCCCTCGGGGCCAACGTCCTGACTTTC
CASSSRRIPLGANVLTF
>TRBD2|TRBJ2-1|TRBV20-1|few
TGCAGTGCCGGGACTAGAATTGGCAATGAGCAGTTCTTC
CSAGTRIGNEQFF
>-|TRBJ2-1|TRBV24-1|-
TGTGCCACCAGTGAATCTTCGGACCCCTTCTTCTACAATGAGCAGTTCTTC
CATSESSDPFFYNEQFF
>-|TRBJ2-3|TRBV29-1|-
TGCAGCGTTGTCTCGGTCCTCGTAGGCACAGATACGCAGTATTTT
CSVVSVLVGTDTQYF
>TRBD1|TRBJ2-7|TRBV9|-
TGTGCCAGCAGCCCAAGGACAGGGATAGACGAGCAGTACTTC
CASSPRTGIDEQYF
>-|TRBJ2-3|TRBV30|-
TGTGCCGGTGACGGAGGGACAGATACGCAGTATTTT
CAGDGGTDTQYF